The next 10 T cell receptor beta chains were all read from a single sample in a study of control samples from healthy donors and cancer patients. Libraries were prepared by immunoSEQ multiplex PCR; TCRdb keeps only in-frame clonotypes and omits some of them. This sample has 150,000 to 200,000 clones, with 80% to 90% found just once. What was sequenced was blood. Receptors were obtained from a man aged 30 to 39 in good health.

This rearrangement joins TRBV5-6 to TRBJ2-1; 7 bases are shared with TRBD1. The CDR3 spans 16 residues. CDR1 is SGHDT and CDR2 is YYEEEE in the germline V gene. Germline trimming cut 4 bases from V and 7 bases from J; bases unmatched to any gene: 14. In DNA, the CDR3 is TGTGCCAGCAGCCTGAATTTAGGGGGCCCTTTGAATGAGCAGTTCTTC. Amino acids: CASSLNLGGPLNEQFF.

The rearrangement joins TRBV7-2 to TRBJ1-2; the D is unclear. The CDR3 has 14 residues. In germline, CDR1 is SGHTA, CDR2 FQGNSA. Between the trimmed V and J ends, which lost 2 bases and 3 bases, there was a span of 10 bases. The CDR3 here is CASSLTRWDYGYTF. CDR3 DNA sequence: TGTGCCAGCAGCTTAACTCGTTGGGACTATGGCTACACCTTC.

V gene TRBV3-1 (or the pseudogene TRBV3-2) combines with J gene TRBJ2-2, with 10 positions matching TRBD2. The CDR3 spans 20 residues. V shed 2 bases, J shed 5 bases, and the junction held 17 bases outside the gene matches. CDR1 LGHDT and CDR2 YNNKEL come from the germline V gene (reference sequence). The CDR3 DNA is TGTGCCAGCAGCCAACAAACCCGGGGGGCTAGCGGGGGCCATACCGGGGAGCTGTTTTTT. Translation: CASSQQTRGASGGHTGELFF.

The sample holds one count of this clone. The chain links TRBV28 to TRBJ1-1, with D unclear. V lost 5 bases and J lost 6, with 25 bases in between. CDR3 size: 17 residues. Germline CDR1 and CDR2: MDHEN and SYDVKM. The CDR3 region is CASSTDVGFRTDAEAFF. CDR3 coding DNA: TGTGCCAGCAGTACTGATGTAGGTTTCAGAACAGACGCTGAAGCTTTCTTT.

The chain links TRBV1 to TRBJ2-2; the D call in the table, TRBD2, was not verified against the DNA. TRBV1 is described as a pseudogene. The CDR3 has 15 amino acids. CDR3 in amino acids: CTRGVRIRETGELFF. The CDR3, as DNA: TGCACCAGAGGAGTGAGGATTCGAGAGACCGGGGAGCTGTTTTTT.

The V and J genes are TRBV7-6 and TRBJ1-4; the D is unclear. Germline lookup yields CDR1 SGHVS and CDR2 FNYEAQ. This CDR3 comprises 15 residues. Trimming cost V 3 bases and J 5 bases, with 13 bases left between them. CDR3 sequence reads: CASSFLGSVNEKLFF. CDR3 coding DNA: TGTGCCAGCAGCTTTCTCGGCAGCGTCAATGAAAAACTGTTTTTT.

The V and J genes are TRBV4-3 and TRBJ2-7; perhaps TRBD2 as D (6 bases). The CDR3 consists of 15 residues. Trimming shortened V by 0 bases and J by 0 bases, and 9 bases separated the two germline ends. The germline CDR1 and CDR2 sequences are LGHNA and YSLEER. CDR3 in DNA: TGCGCCAGCAGCCAAGAGCGGGGATACTCCTACGAGCAGTACTTC. It is translated as CASSQERGYSYEQYF.

The chain recombines TRBV29-1 with TRBJ1-1; D is unresolved. The germline CDR1 and CDR2 sequences are SQVTM and ANQGSEA. This CDR3 region has 15 residues. Trimming cost V 7 bases and J 8 bases, with 26 bases left between them. CDR3 sequence reads: CSGFRRQGNQREAFF. In DNA form, the CDR3 reads TGCAGCGGGTTCCGGAGACAAGGTAATCAACGGGAAGCTTTCTTT.

The rearrangement links TRBV27 to TRBJ1-5; TRBD1 matches at 8 bases. The CDR3 is made up of 19 amino acids. Germline V CDR1 and CDR2: MNHEY, SMNVEV (reference sequence). The V and J ends lost 3 bases and 3 bases, in that order; junction bases with no gene match: 16. CDR3 sequence reads: CASSFPPGTGPANNQPQHF. The CDR3 region has the DNA TGTGCCAGCAGTTTCCCCCCCGGGACAGGCCCCGCCAACAATCAGCCCCAGCATTTT.

The CDR3: CASTWGQENYGYTF. Written as DNA, the CDR3 is TGCGCCAGCACCTGGGGACAGGAAAACTATGGCTACACCTTC. The rearrangement uses TRBV5-1 and TRBJ1-2; 8 bases are a match to TRBD1. V shed 6 bases, J shed 2 bases, and the junction held 6 bases outside the gene matches. The CDR3 is 14 amino acids. CDR1 SGHRS and CDR2 YFSETQ come from the germline V gene. The full variable domain, its missing parts supplied by reference TRBV5-1 and TRBJ1-2, is KAGVTQTPRYLIKTRGQQVTLSCSPISGHRSVSWYQQTPGQGLQFLFEYFSETQRNKGNFPGRFSGRQFSNSRSEMNVSTLELGDSALYLCASTWGQENYGYTFGSGTRLTVV.